These 27 T cell receptor beta chains originate from one sample sequenced in a study of early T cells in non-severe SARS-CoV-2 infection (dated by TCRdb to 2020 to 2023). Libraries were made using 5' RACE. The instrument given in TCRdb is NextSeq 500. The public reads were quality trimmed at Q25 with fastp and then assembled into clones with MiXCR by TCRdb, keeping productive beta chains. Identical CDR3 protein sequences are pooled into one entry, listed with their most common genes and DNA. The sample yields around 47,000 distinct CDR3 sequences; approximately 10% were counted once. Of the sample, 21% falls within the top ten clones. The sample comprised whole blood. The receptors were gathered from an adult who was a healthcare worker with PCR-confirmed SARS-CoV-2 infection or an uninfected control (not recorded which).

A few counts support this clonotype. The chain uses TRBV28 and TRBJ1-1, with D maybe TRBD1 (6 bases). V was clipped by 5 bases and J by 3 bases, with 22 bases between them. Germline V gene sequence: CDR1 MDHEN, CDR2 SYDVKM. This CDR3 has 17 residues. The CDR3 DNA sequence: TGTGCCAGCAGTCCCTTGGGCAGGGGCATAGGTGACACTGAAGCTTTCTTT. It codes for CASSPLGRGIGDTEAFF.

The chain links TRBV27 to TRBJ1-1; D is perhaps TRBD1 (6 bases). This CDR3 region has 13 residues. V dropped 5 bases and J dropped 4 bases, with 11 bases sitting between them. Germline CDR1 and CDR2: MNHEY and SMNVEV (reference sequence). The CDR3 protein is CASSVQGGTEAFF. The CDR3 bases are TGTGCCAGCAGTGTTCAAGGGGGCACTGAAGCTTTCTTT.

This clonotype appeared many times. The chain recombines TRBV7-6 with TRBJ2-1; no reliable D call. Trimming took off 1 base at V and 10 bases at J, with 8 bases between the two ends. Germline V gives CDR1 SGHVS, CDR2 FNYEAQ. CDR3 size: 12 residues. CDR3 amino acids: CASSLDNLEQFF. CDR3 DNA: TGTGCCAGCAGCTTAGACAACTTGGAGCAGTTCTTC. Full variable domain (rest looked up from reference TRBV7-6 and TRBJ2-1): GAGVSQSPRYKVTKRGQDVALRCDPISGHVSLYWYRQALGQGPEFLTYFNYEAQQDKSGLPNDRFSAERPEGSISTLTIQRTEQRDSAMYRCASSLDNLEQFFGPGTRLTVL.

The CDR3 region has the DNA TGTGCCATCAGTGGGCGGCGGGAGCACTACAATGAGCAGTTCTTC. It is translated as CAISGRREHYNEQFF. V and J are TRBV10-3 and TRBJ2-1; 7 bases line up with TRBD2. The CDR3 has 15 amino acids. With 4 bases clipped from V and 3 bases from J, the junction kept 6 bases outside the gene matches. Germline V gene sequence: CDR1 ENHRY, CDR2 SYGVKD.

This clonotype has a count of ten or more. This chain uses TRBV18 with TRBJ1-1, with D possibly TRBD1 on 6 matching bases. From germline, CDR1 is KGHSH and CDR2 LQKENI. The CDR3 has 16 amino acids. V gave up 1 base and J gave up 3 bases, with 15 bases separating them. The CDR3 DNA follows: TGTGCCAGCTCACCACGGGCAGGGGTTATGGACACTGAAGCTTTCTTT. It translates to CASSPRAGVMDTEAFF.

This clonotype was counted only a few times. The chain combines TRBV30 with TRBJ2-7; possibly TRBD2 for D (5 bases). Germline V gene sequence: CDR1 GTSNPN, CDR2 SVGIG (reference sequence). V shed 0 bases and J shed 2 bases, with 14 bases lying between them. This CDR3 has 15 residues. CDR3 nucleotide sequence: TGTGCCTGGAGTGTCCTGGCGGGTCAGCCCTACGAGCAGTACTTC. Translation gives CAWSVLAGQPYEQYF.

This clonotype appeared many times. The chain has TRBV7-7 and TRBJ2-1, with 10 bases lining up with TRBD2. V shed 5 bases, J shed 5 bases, and the junction held 12 bases outside the gene matches. Germline CDR1 and CDR2: SSHAT and FNYEAQ (reference sequence). CDR3 length: 17 residues. The CDR3 DNA is TGTGCCAGCAGCCCGAGCGTTCTAGCGGGAGCAGACAATGAGCAGTTCTTC. As protein: CASSPSVLAGADNEQFF.

The J gene is TRBJ2-2, the V gene TRBV28, with a tentative D call TRBD2 (7 bases). The V gene lost 4 bases and the J gene lost 8 bases, with 11 bases spanning the gap. The CDR3 consists of 13 residues. The germline V gene encodes CDR1 MDHEN and CDR2 SYDVKM. CDR3 loop: CASSWGGTGELFF. The CDR3 bases are TGTGCCAGCAGTTGGGGAGGGACAGGGGAGCTGTTTTTT.

This clonotype has a count of ten or more. The rearrangement links TRBV20-1 to TRBJ1-6; maybe TRBD1 (6 bases). V lost 1 base, J lost 4 bases, and 8 bases lay in between. Looked up from germline, CDR1 is DFQATT and CDR2 is SNEGSKA (reference sequence). CDR3 length: 14 amino acids. DNA for the CDR3: TGCAGTGCTAGAGCGGGACAATATAATTCACCCCTCCACTTT. It yields the protein CSARAGQYNSPLHF.

Many counts were recorded for this clonotype. The chain uses TRBV7-2 and TRBJ1-5, with 7 positions matching TRBD1. CDR3 length: 14 residues. V shed 2 bases, J shed 4 bases, and the junction held 2 bases outside the gene matches. The germline V gene has CDR1 SGHTA and CDR2 FQGNSA. CDR3 loop: CASSLSGGNQPQHF. CDR3 nucleotide sequence: TGTGCCAGCAGCTTATCAGGGGGGAATCAGCCCCAGCATTTT.

This chain links TRBV12-3 or TRBV12-4 with TRBJ2-4; D uncertain. Trimming took 5 bases from V and 0 from J, leaving 8 bases between them. There are 14 residues in the CDR3. The CDR3 nucleotides are TGTGCCAGCAGTCTTCTGGTAGCCAAAAACATTCAGTACTTC. Translation gives CASSLLVAKNIQYF.

This clonotype was found many times. CDR3 residues: CASSLPPDSAQNEAFF. In nucleotides, the CDR3 is TGTGCCAGCAGCCTCCCACCAGACAGCGCCCAGAATGAAGCTTTCTTT. The J gene is TRBJ1-1, the V gene TRBV7-6, with a weak D call TRBD1 (5 bases). Trimming pared 5 bases from V and 7 bases from J, leaving 23 bases between. The CDR3 sequence is 16 residues long. CDR1 is SGHVS and CDR2 is FNYEAQ in the germline V gene.

The J gene is TRBJ2-7, the V gene TRBV7-2; tentatively, D is TRBD1 (5 bases). From germline, CDR1 is SGHTA and CDR2 FQGNSA. V shed 8 bases and J shed 5 bases, with 22 bases lying between them. The CDR3 covers 15 residues. The CDR3 is CASRSQFTGGDEQYF. The CDR3 nucleotides read TGTGCCAGCCGTTCCCAATTTACAGGCGGCGACGAGCAGTACTTC.

CDR3 coding DNA: TGTGCCAGCAGCTCCGGGACAGGAGTCTCCTACAATGAGCAGTTCTTC. Translated: CASSSGTGVSYNEQFF. The chain combines TRBV7-9 with TRBJ2-1; 8 positions agree with TRBD1. V lost 4 bases, J lost 0 bases, and 5 bases stayed unmatched. Germline CDR1 SEHNR, CDR2 FQNEAQ (reference sequence). This CDR3 region has 16 residues.

This clonotype occurred many times. The chain links TRBV4-1 to TRBJ1-1; no reliable D call. The V and J ends lost 1 base and 7 bases respectively, with 13 bases between them. CDR1 MGHRA and CDR2 YSYEKL come from the germline V gene. This CDR3 is 14 amino acids long. This CDR3 is CASSQAEGHIEAFF. In nucleotides, the CDR3 is TGCGCCAGCAGCCAAGCAGAAGGGCACATTGAAGCTTTCTTT.

This clonotype has ten or more counts. CDR3 region: CSVGAGGFWTEAFF. CDR3 coding DNA: TGCAGCGTTGGGGCAGGGGGGTTTTGGACTGAAGCTTTCTTT. The chain recombines TRBV29-1 with TRBJ1-1, with 7 bases lining up with TRBD1. Trimming took 4 bases from V and 5 from J; bases not matched to a gene: 10. The CDR3 runs 14 residues. Germline-derived CDR1 and CDR2 are SQVTM and ANQGSEA.

This clonotype was observed a few times. Written as DNA, the CDR3 is TGCAGTGCTAGACAGGGCTATGGCTACACCTTC. Its translation is CSARQGYGYTF. The V call is TRBV20-1, the J call TRBJ1-2; weak D call: TRBD1 (5 bases). The CDR3 has 11 amino acids. V was shortened by 2 bases and J by 4 bases, with 5 bases between the two germline ends. Germline lookup yields CDR1 DFQATT and CDR2 SNEGSKA (reference sequence).

This clonotype has at least ten counts. J is TRBJ2-7 and V is TRBV12-3 or TRBV12-4, with TRBD1 matching 10 bases. The trim removed 5 bases at V and 3 bases at J, leaving 4 bases unmatched. This CDR3 has 14 amino acids. This CDR3 is CASSPGTGVYEQYF. The CDR3 coding sequence is TGTGCCAGCAGTCCCGGGACAGGGGTCTACGAGCAGTACTTC.

The V gene is TRBV2, the J gene TRBJ2-1, with 8 bases matching TRBD2. In germline, CDR1 is SNHLY, CDR2 FYNNEI. CDR3 length: 14 residues. The V gene end was trimmed by 2 bases and the J gene end by 9 bases; junction bases not matched to a gene: 6. Written as DNA, the CDR3 is TGTGCCAGCAGTGAATACGGGAGGGCCACTGAGCAGTTCTTC. The encoded protein is CASSEYGRATEQFF.

This clonotype was counted between two and nine times. V usage is TRBV5-4 and J usage is TRBJ2-7; TRBD2 aligns across 13 bases. After removal of 3 bases from V and 2 bases from J, the junction contained 2 bases not matched to a gene. CDR1 and CDR2 from the germline V gene are SGHNT and YYREEE (reference sequence). The CDR3 runs to 15 residues. CDR3 in amino acids: CASSSGLAGPYEQYF. CDR3 in DNA: TGTGCCAGCAGCTCGGGACTAGCGGGACCCTACGAGCAGTACTTC.

This clonotype showed up many times. The J gene is TRBJ1-5, the V gene TRBV7-2, with 8 bases lining up with TRBD1. V trimming: 3 bases; J trimming: 7 bases; junction bases outside the gene matches: 5. There are 14 residues in the CDR3. Germline assignment: CDR1 SGHTA and CDR2 FQGNSA. CDR3 bases: TGTGCCAGCAGCTTTCAGGGGGCCTACCAGCCCCAGCATTTT. Its protein product is CASSFQGAYQPQHF.

The J gene is TRBJ1-5, the V gene TRBV28; maybe TRBD1 (6 bases). CDR1 and CDR2 (germline): MDHEN, SYDVKM. The CDR3 is 14 residues long. Between the trimmed V and J ends, which lost 3 bases and 6 bases, there was a span of 12 bases. CDR3 nucleotide sequence: TGTGCCAGCAGTTTGCAACAGGGATTTCAGCCCCAGCATTTT. Protein: CASSLQQGFQPQHF.

This clonotype has a count of ten or more. The V call is TRBV20-1, the J call TRBJ2-3; 8 bases match TRBD1. The CDR3 is 11 amino acids. The germline V gene encodes CDR1 DFQATT and CDR2 SNEGSKA (reference sequence). Germline trimming cut 1 base from V and 12 bases from J; bases unmatched to any gene: 3. The CDR3 DNA follows: TGCAGTGCTAGAGTGGGGACAGGACAGTATTTT. Its translation: CSARVGTGQYF.

This clonotype was seen many times. The CDR3 bases are TGCGCCAGCAGCCAAGATCTAGGGATTGAGCAGTTCTTC. Encoded protein: CASSQDLGIEQFF. V usage is TRBV4-3 and J usage is TRBJ2-1; D not resolved. This CDR3 comprises 13 residues. Germline assignment: CDR1 LGHNA and CDR2 YSLEER. Trimming cost V 0 bases and J 9 bases, with 9 bases left between them.

Turning to this clonotype: A read error may explain this, as a much larger clone is one base away. V and J are TRBV28 and TRBJ2-1; the D gene is possibly TRBD2 (5 bases). There are 15 residues in the CDR3. V dropped 7 bases and J dropped 2 bases, with 15 bases sitting between them. Germline V gives CDR1 MDHEN, CDR2 SYDVKM. The CDR3 nucleotides are TGTGCCAGCATTGGAGAGGGTCCTACCTACAATGAGCAGTTCTTC. This codes for CASIGEGPTYNEQFF. Supplemented by reference TRBV28 and TRBJ2-1, the full variable domain reads DVKVTQSSRYLVKRTGEKVFLECVQDMDHENMFWYRQDPGLGLRLIYFSYDVKMKEKGDIPEGYSVSREKKERFSLILESASTNQTSMYLCASIGEGPTYNEQFFGPGTRLTVL.

This clonotype was detected many times. V is TRBV12-3 or TRBV12-4 and J is TRBJ1-2; D is possibly TRBD1 (5 bases). CDR3 size: 15 residues. V shed 5 bases and J shed 3 bases, with 16 bases lying between them. The CDR3 coding sequence is TGTGCCAGCAGTGGGGGGTATGGACACCACTATGGCTACACCTTC. This translates into CASSGGYGHHYGYTF.

Ten or more counts support this clonotype. V usage is TRBV6-5 and J usage is TRBJ2-5; D call uncertain. This CDR3 spans 13 amino acids. Germline CDR1 MNHEY, CDR2 SVGAGI. V gave up 2 bases and J gave up 7 bases, with 11 bases separating them. The CDR3 nucleotides read TGTGCCAGCAGTTACGGGCAGGAAAGGACCCAGTACTTC. It encodes CASSYGQERTQYF.